This entry concerns a single TCR beta chain. The data were taken from a study of cytomegalovirus exposure and HLA in healthy donors. CDR1 SGHTA and CDR2 FQGNSA come from the germline V gene. Trimming cost V 6 bases and J 5 bases, with 7 bases left between them. This CDR3 is 11 amino acids long. The study ran its PCR with 60 Vbeta and 13 Jbeta primers. The repertoire was sequenced with immunoSEQ multiplex PCR; TCRdb's copy has only in-frame clones and lacks some. The data contain approximately 180,000 clones, roughly 80% of them singletons. The receptor was isolated from a woman aged 18-29 years in good health and CMV-seronegative. Sequencing used PBMCs. The chain recombines TRBV7-2 with TRBJ2-5, with D uncertain. The CDR3 sequence is CASRLGETQYF. The CDR3 nucleotides are TGTGCCAGCAGGCTCGGGGAGACCCAGTACTTC.